This T cell receptor beta chain is drawn from a study of shared clonotypes between healthy human individuals. Concerning this clone itself: Its antigen remains unknown. One end of the junction varies from germline; a read error may be responsible. This sample includes further DNA sequences coding for the same CDR3.

Findings and caveats of the study: Owing to a small donor count, the genetic and exposure-history diversity represented was limited.

This CDR3 has 17 residues. Germline V gene data show CDR1 as ENHRY and CDR2 as SYGVKD. Roughly 90 million PBMCs served as the genomic DNA source for unsorted samples. Every subset's genomic DNA went evenly onto several immunoSEQ plates. TCRdb keeps only in-frame clones here, not all; method: immunoSEQ multiplex PCR. The sample contains about 490,000 clones, about 79% of which appear only once. This chain uses TRBV10-3 with TRBJ2-6, with a tentative D call TRBD1 (5 bases). The sequence derives from a woman aged 40 to 50 in good health. Some clones in this sample may be carry-over from other donors' samples. The sample taken for sequencing was PBMCs. CDR3 sequence reads: CAISESQMGTGANVLTF. CDR3 sequence (DNA): TGTGCCATCAGCGAGTCGCAAATGGGCACTGGGGCCAACGTCCTGACCTTC.